One sample yielded the 20 T cell receptor beta chains listed below, sequenced in a study of Tregs in tolerant kidney transplant recipients. Profiled with immunoSEQ multiplex PCR; TCRdb holds only in-frame clones, not every one. The sample has tens of thousands of clones, around 93% seen once; the top ten hold approximately 0.33%. The sample consisted of Tregs from blood, taken before the transplant. The receptors stem from a human donor who received a combined kidney and bone marrow transplant.

The CDR3 sequence: CASGAGGMNTEAFF. The CDR3 DNA is TGCGCCAGCGGGGCGGGGGGCATGAACACTGAAGCTTTCTTT. This chain joins TRBV5-1 and TRBJ1-1, with D possibly being TRBD1 (6 bases). The ends were cut back, 7 bases at V and 0 bases at J, with 13 bases in the middle. The CDR3 totals 14 residues. Germline lookup yields CDR1 SGHRS and CDR2 YFSETQ.

In regard to this clone: One end of the junction varies from germline; a read error may be responsible. The chain carries TRBV9 and TRBJ2-7; 11 positions match TRBD2. The CDR3 is made up of 14 amino acids. Per germline, CDR1 SGDLS and CDR2 YYNGEE. The chain's CDR3 is CASSVTSGSNEQCF. CDR3 DNA: TGTGCCAGCAGCGTAACTAGCGGGAGCAACGAGCAGTGCTTC.

The chain combines TRBV10-3 with TRBJ2-5; 7 positions match TRBD1. The CDR3 is 15 residues long. Germline V gene lookup returns CDR1 ENHRY and CDR2 SYGVKD. Trimming took 0 bases from V and 5 from J; bases not matched to a gene: 6. CDR3 in DNA: TGTGCCATCAGTGAGTCCTTAGGGGGCTCGGAGACCCAGTACTTC. Protein: CAISESLGGSETQYF.

The gene calls are TRBV9 and TRBJ2-3; D remains unclear. Germline assignment: CDR1 SGDLS and CDR2 YYNGEE. The V and J ends lost 0 bases and 3 bases respectively, with 2 bases between them. This CDR3 is 12 amino acids long. The CDR3 bases are TGTGCCAGCAGCGTAGTAACAGATACGCAGTATTTT. This gives the protein CASSVVTDTQYF.

A single count supports this clone. At the DNA level, this CDR3 is encoded by other sequences in the same sample as well. The rearrangement links TRBV4-1 to TRBJ2-1; 8 bases map to TRBD2. With V trimmed by 1 base and J by 4 bases, 6 bases remained unmatched. The CDR3 loop spans 16 amino acids. The V gene's germline CDR1 is MGHRA and CDR2 YSYEKL. CDR3 nucleotides: TGCGCCAGCAGCCAAGGGCTAGCGGGTGGGTACAATGAGCAGTTCTTC. This codes for CASSQGLAGGYNEQFF.

V gene TRBV6-1 combines with J gene TRBJ2-7; D gene uncertain. The ends were cut back, 2 bases at V and 5 bases at J, with 10 bases in the middle. This CDR3 spans 13 amino acids. The germline V gene has CDR1 MNHNS and CDR2 SASEGT. CDR3 in DNA: TGTGCCAGCAGTGAACGGGTCATCGACGAGCAGTACTTC. It yields the protein CASSERVIDEQYF.

The chain joins TRBV11-2 to TRBJ2-1; D uncertain. Per the germline V gene, CDR1 is SGHAT and CDR2 is FQNNGV. V gave up 5 bases and J gave up 3 bases, with 8 bases separating them. The length of the CDR3 is 13 residues. The CDR3 DNA reads as TGTGCCAGCAGCCCGGACGACTACAATGAGCAGTTCTTC. It codes for CASSPDDYNEQFF.

With respect to this clone: An end of the junction differs from the germline gene, which may be a read error. The chain has TRBV6-5 and TRBJ1-6; tentative D call: TRBD1 (5 bases). The CDR3 runs 14 residues. Per the germline V gene, CDR1 is MNHEY and CDR2 is SVGAGI. The CDR3 reads CASSSPGGNSLLHF. In DNA form, the CDR3 reads TGTGCCAGCAGTTCCCCGGGGGGGAATTCACTCCTCCACTTT.

The CDR3 reads CASSSVNQPQHF. The DNA of the CDR3 is TGTGCCAGCAGTTCAGTGAATCAGCCCCAGCATTTT. The chain has TRBV28 and TRBJ1-5; D is unresolved. Germline CDR1 reads MDHEN; CDR2 reads SYDVKM. The V gene lost 4 bases and the J gene lost 4 bases, with 5 bases spanning the gap. This CDR3 spans 12 amino acids.

The rearrangement links TRBV5-1 to TRBJ2-7, with TRBD1 matching over 10 bases. Germline trimming cut 1 base from V and 2 bases from J; bases unmatched to any gene: 3. Germline lookup yields CDR1 SGHRS and CDR2 YFSETQ. The CDR3 contains 15 residues. CDR3 loop: CASSLTGTGAYEQYF. CDR3 in DNA: TGCGCCAGCAGCTTGACCGGGACAGGGGCCTACGAGCAGTACTTC.

This clone was seen more than once but under ten times. The chain couples TRBV5-8 to TRBJ2-3, with 9 bases identical to TRBD2. The CDR3 length is 16 residues. The junction had 5 bases not matched to a gene; V was cut back by 1 base and J by 2 bases. Per germline, CDR1 SGHTS and CDR2 YDEGEE. The CDR3 DNA follows: TGTGCCAGCAGCTTGAGCCTAGCGGGAATCACAGATACGCAGTATTTT. Translated, it gives CASSLSLAGITDTQYF. The whole variable domain, remainder taken from reference TRBV5-8 and TRBJ2-3, is EAGVTQSPTHLIKTRGQQATLRCSPISGHTSVYWYQQALGLGLQFLLWYDEGEERNRGNFPPRFSGRQFPNYSSELNVNALELEDSALYLCASSLSLAGITDTQYFGPGTRLTVL.

This chain connects TRBV10-3 to TRBJ2-3; TRBD2 matches 11 bases. This CDR3 region has 14 residues. V trimming: 2 bases; J trimming: 6 bases; junction bases outside the gene matches: 1. Per germline, CDR1 ENHRY and CDR2 SYGVKD. Here the CDR3 DNA reads TGTGCCATCAGTGAGACTAGCGGGAGTGATACGCAGTATTTT. The encoded protein is CAISETSGSDTQYF.

CDR3 DNA: TGTGCCAGCAGAAGCAGGGGGCTTGAGCAGTTCTTC. Translating it yields CASRSRGLEQFF. This chain links TRBV28 with TRBJ2-1, with 8 bases identical to TRBD1. V lost 6 bases and J lost 9; bases outside the gene matches: 4. The CDR3 is made up of 12 amino acids. The germline V gene encodes CDR1 MDHEN and CDR2 SYDVKM.

V usage is TRBV4-2 and J usage is TRBJ2-4, with D possibly TRBD2 on 6 matching bases. Germline V gene data show CDR1 as LGHNA and CDR2 as YNFKEQ. The CDR3 has 15 amino acids. The germline V and J ends were trimmed by 0 bases and 6 bases, with 12 bases remaining between them. DNA of the CDR3: TGTGCCAGCAGCCAAGAGAGAACTAGCCTAAACATTCAGTACTTC. As protein: CASSQERTSLNIQYF.

The chain joins TRBV5-1 to TRBJ2-1; 7 nucleotides match TRBD1. The CDR3 loop spans 15 amino acids. Germline loops: CDR1 SGHRS, CDR2 YFSETQ. J gave up 7 bases and V 0 bases, and 7 bases lay outside the gene matches. CDR3 DNA sequence: TGCGCCAGCAGCTTGGGGAAGACAGGGTCGAATGAGCAGTTCTTC. Its translation: CASSLGKTGSNEQFF.

V usage is TRBV28 and J usage is TRBJ2-7; D not resolved. Germline V lookup: CDR1 MDHEN, CDR2 SYDVKM. The V end was cut by 5 bases, the J end by 0 bases, with 11 bases between. CDR3 length equals 14 residues. CDR3 protein: CASSRNLISYEQYF. CDR3 coding DNA: TGTGCCAGCAGTCGTAACCTAATCTCCTACGAGCAGTACTTC. Looking up the rest from reference TRBV28 and TRBJ2-7 gives the full variable domain: DVKVTQSSRYLVKRTGEKVFLECVQDMDHENMFWYRQDPGLGLRLIYFSYDVKMKEKGDIPEGYSVSREKKERFSLILESASTNQTSMYLCASSRNLISYEQYFGPGTRLTVT.

The genes are TRBV9 and TRBJ2-1, with TRBD2 matching over 7 bases. CDR3 length: 15 amino acids. Trimming cost V 4 bases and J 5 bases; bases outside gene matches: 9. The germline CDR1 and CDR2 sequences are SGDLS and YYNGEE. The CDR3 region is CASSPRGEGDNEQFF. In DNA form, the CDR3 reads TGTGCCAGCAGCCCCCGGGGGGAGGGAGACAATGAGCAGTTCTTC.

The J gene is TRBJ2-6, the V gene TRBV2, with 9 bases identical to TRBD1. Germline V lookup: CDR1 SNHLY, CDR2 FYNNEI. The CDR3 loop spans 16 amino acids. With 6 bases clipped from V and 1 base from J, the junction kept 4 bases outside the gene matches. This CDR3 reads CASRIDRGSGANVLTF. The CDR3 bases are TGTGCCAGCAGAATTGACAGGGGGTCTGGGGCCAACGTCCTGACTTTC.

This rearrangement joins TRBV7-2 to TRBJ2-7; perhaps TRBD1 as D (6 bases). CDR3 length: 15 residues. Germline CDR1 is SGHTA and CDR2 is FQGNSA. Trimming left V 0 bases short and J 3 bases short, with 12 bases between. The CDR3 is CASSLAPGVVYEQYF. The CDR3 DNA is TGTGCCAGCAGCTTAGCTCCAGGGGTGGTCTACGAGCAGTACTTC.

The chain has TRBV7-9 and TRBJ1-4; no firm D call. The germline V gene encodes CDR1 SEHNR and CDR2 FQNEAQ (reference sequence). The ends were cut back, 2 bases at V and 4 bases at J, with 11 bases in the middle. The CDR3 sequence is 15 residues long. The CDR3 DNA is TGTGCCAGCAGCTTAATTTCCTCCTTTAATGAAAAACTGTTTTTT. Amino acid sequence: CASSLISSFNEKLFF.